The rows below give T cell receptor beta chains drawn from one sample of a study of T cells in narcolepsy. The method was immunoSEQ multiplex PCR; TCRdb's version includes in-frame clones alone and lacks a portion of them. Among 25,000 to 35,000 clones, roughly 73% were seen once, and the ten largest hold 1.2%. Sequencing was performed on CD45RA- memory CD4+ T cells from PBMCs. These TCRs come from a human donor with narcolepsy. The CDR3 runs from the conserved cysteine through the conserved F or W. The order of the fields is D gene, V gene, clone size, J gene, CDR3 protein, CDR3 DNA. The D gene is left open where the match is weak. Expanded clones get a size class; other rows say once, few or many, or leave the size out.

.	TRBV6-6	.	TRBJ1-5	CASEGTASNQPQHF	TGTGCCAGTGAGGGAACGGCGAGCAATCAGCCCCAGCATTTT
TRBD2	TRBV25-1	.	TRBJ2-1	CASSDSFIAGDNEQFF	TGTGCCAGCAGTGACAGTTTTATAGCGGGAGACAATGAGCAGTTCTTC
.	TRBV5-6	.	TRBJ2-3	CASAPTLELTDTQYF	TGTGCCAGCGCCCCAACACTTGAACTCACAGATACGCAGTATTTT
.	TRBV19	few	TRBJ1-2	CASSRDYGYTF	TGTGCCAGTAGTAGGGACTATGGCTACACCTTC
.	TRBV2	.	TRBJ2-7	CASSDRLGSYEQYF	TGTGCCAGCAGTGACCGATTGGGATCCTACGAGCAGTACTTC
.	TRBV11-1	.	TRBJ1-1	CASSHGGKTEAFF	TGTGCCAGCAGCCATGGCGGGAAGACTGAAGCTTTCTTT
.	TRBV1	.	TRBJ2-2	CTSSPPTTAGDILHTGELFF	TGCACCAGCAGCCCCCCAACGACAGCGGGTGATATACTGCACACCGGGGAGCTGTTTTTT
.	TRBV12-5	.	TRBJ1-1	CASGLVLGLGRMNTEAFF	TGTGCTAGTGGTTTGGTACTAGGACTCGGTCGGATGAACACTGAAGCTTTCTTT
.	TRBV7-6	.	TRBJ1-1	CASSLTGRNTEAFF	TGTGCCAGCAGCTTGACAGGAAGGAACACTGAAGCTTTCTTT
.	TRBV4-1	.	TRBJ1-4	CASSQDQAGSSSTNEKLFF	TGCGCCAGCAGCCAAGATCAAGCCGGATCCTCTTCAACTAATGAAAAACTGTTTTTT
.	TRBV5-1	.	TRBJ1-6	CASSLALQGGNSPLHF	TGCGCCAGCAGCTTGGCCTTGCAGGGAGGCAATTCACCCCTCCACTTT
TRBD2	TRBV29-1	.	TRBJ2-2	CSVERGEGQNTGELFF	TGCAGCGTTGAACGGGGGGAGGGGCAGAACACCGGGGAGCTGTTTTTT
.	TRBV14	few	TRBJ1-4	CASSQAGTNNEKLFF	TGTGCCAGCAGCCAAGCCGGGACCAATAATGAAAAACTGTTTTTT
TRBD2	TRBV6-1	.	TRBJ2-7	CASSRDGRAYEQYF	TGTGCCAGCAGCCGGGACGGGAGGGCCTACGAGCAGTACTTC
.	TRBV11-3	.	TRBJ1-1	CASSFSENTEAFF	TGTGCCAGCAGCTTTTCAGAGAACACTGAAGCTTTCTTT
.	TRBV5-1	.	TRBJ1-3	CASRPSSGNTIYF	TGCGCCAGCAGACCGAGCTCTGGAAACACCATATATTTT
.	TRBV15	.	TRBJ2-5	CATSRDIRPSSQETQYF	TGTGCCACCAGCAGAGATATTCGTCCGAGCAGCCAAGAGACCCAGTACTTC
.	TRBV14	.	TRBJ1-2	CASSPTDGRYGYTF	TGTGCCAGCAGCCCCACCGACGGCAGATATGGCTACACCTTC
TRBD2	TRBV30	.	TRBJ2-2	CAWSNSGRVNTGELFF	TGTGCCTGGAGTAATAGCGGGAGGGTGAACACCGGGGAGCTGTTTTTT
TRBD1	TRBV10-3	.	TRBJ2-7	CAISESGTVGSEQYF	TGTGCCATCAGTGAGTCTGGGACAGTAGGAAGCGAGCAGTACTTC
TRBD2	TRBV5-6	.	TRBJ2-2	CASSFVSGGRNTGELFF	TGTGCCAGCAGCTTCGTTTCTGGCGGGAGGAACACCGGGGAGCTGTTTTTT
.	TRBV5-1	few	TRBJ2-3	CASSPTPTDTQYF	TGCGCCAGCAGCCCAACCCCCACAGATACGCAGTATTTT
.	TRBV29-1	.	TRBJ2-2	CSFRANTGELFF	TGCAGCTTCCGGGCAAACACCGGGGAGCTGTTTTTT
.	TRBV28	.	TRBJ2-1	CASSATSTYNEQFF	TGTGCCAGCAGTGCCACCTCTACATACAATGAGCAGTTCTTC
.	TRBV7-9	.	TRBJ1-5	CASSVDVDQPQHF	TGTGCCAGCAGCGTTGACGTGGATCAGCCCCAGCATTTT
TRBD1	TRBV6-1	.	TRBJ1-6	CASSETGRGLSPLHF	TGTGCCAGCAGTGAAACGGGCAGGGGGCTATCACCCCTCCACTTT
.	TRBV7-8	.	TRBJ2-1	CASSLVAGRADNEQFF	TGTGCCAGCAGCTTAGTCGCGGGGAGAGCAGACAATGAGCAGTTCTTC
.	TRBV7-8	.	TRBJ1-1	CASSFTKGTEAFF	TGTGCCAGCAGCTTTACAAAGGGGACTGAAGCTTTCTTT
.	TRBV20-1	.	TRBJ2-3	CSVNRAGGQYF	TGCAGTGTCAACCGGGCAGGAGGGCAGTATTTT
TRBD1	TRBV2	.	TRBJ1-1	CASSEARQGARLSTEAFF	TGTGCCAGCAGTGAAGCGCGGCAGGGGGCGCGTTTGAGCACTGAAGCTTTCTTT
TRBD1	TRBV9	once	TRBJ1-4	CASSVSTGGGEKLFF	TGTGCCAGCAGCGTATCAACAGGGGGCGGTGAAAAACTGTTTTTT
TRBD2	TRBV2	.	TRBJ2-1	CASMGAGGSSYNEQFF	TGTGCCAGCATGGGAGCGGGGGGAAGCTCCTACAATGAGCAGTTCTTC
TRBD2	TRBV7-3	.	TRBJ2-3	CASSLLAARTDTQYF	TGTGCCAGCAGCCTACTAGCGGCCAGAACAGATACGCAGTATTTT
TRBD1	TRBV18	few	TRBJ1-4	CASSPPDRGQKLFF	TGTGCCAGCTCACCACCCGACAGGGGGCAAAAACTGTTTTTT
TRBD2	TRBV5-1	.	TRBJ2-5	CASTASGGLQETQYF	TGCGCCAGCACGGCTAGCGGGGGACTACAAGAGACCCAGTACTTC
.	TRBV15	.	TRBJ2-1	CATSRPEAWNEQFF	TGTGCCACCAGCAGGCCTGAGGCGTGGAATGAGCAGTTCTTC
.	TRBV7-3	.	TRBJ2-1	CASSPPGRTYNEQFF	TGTGCCAGCAGCCCCCCAGGGCGGACCTACAATGAGCAGTTCTTC
TRBD1	TRBV5-1	.	TRBJ1-2	CASSLASTGIAGYTF	TGCGCCAGCAGCTTGGCCTCGACAGGGATTGCTGGCTACACCTTC
.	TRBV6-1	.	TRBJ1-1	CASSGHGPEAFF	TGTGCCAGCAGTGGGCATGGTCCTGAAGCTTTCTTT
TRBD1	TRBV7-3	.	TRBJ2-5	CASSRYPGQGQTQYF	TGTGCCAGCAGCCGGTACCCGGGACAGGGGCAGACCCAGTACTTC
.	TRBV2	.	TRBJ2-3	CASSSDLSTDTQYF	TGTGCCAGCAGTTCCGACCTTAGCACAGATACGCAGTATTTT